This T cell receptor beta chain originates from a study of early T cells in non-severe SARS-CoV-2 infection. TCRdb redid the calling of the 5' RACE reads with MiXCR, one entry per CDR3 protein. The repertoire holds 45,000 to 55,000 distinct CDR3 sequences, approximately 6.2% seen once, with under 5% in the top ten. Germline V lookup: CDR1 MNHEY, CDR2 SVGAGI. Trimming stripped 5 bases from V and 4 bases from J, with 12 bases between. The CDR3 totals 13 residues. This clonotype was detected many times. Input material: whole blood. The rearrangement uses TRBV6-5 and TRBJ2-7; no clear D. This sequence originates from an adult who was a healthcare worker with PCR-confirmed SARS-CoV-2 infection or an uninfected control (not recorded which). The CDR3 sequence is CASSLEPRYEQYF. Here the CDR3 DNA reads TGTGCCAGCAGTCTCGAACCGAGGTACGAGCAGTACTTC.